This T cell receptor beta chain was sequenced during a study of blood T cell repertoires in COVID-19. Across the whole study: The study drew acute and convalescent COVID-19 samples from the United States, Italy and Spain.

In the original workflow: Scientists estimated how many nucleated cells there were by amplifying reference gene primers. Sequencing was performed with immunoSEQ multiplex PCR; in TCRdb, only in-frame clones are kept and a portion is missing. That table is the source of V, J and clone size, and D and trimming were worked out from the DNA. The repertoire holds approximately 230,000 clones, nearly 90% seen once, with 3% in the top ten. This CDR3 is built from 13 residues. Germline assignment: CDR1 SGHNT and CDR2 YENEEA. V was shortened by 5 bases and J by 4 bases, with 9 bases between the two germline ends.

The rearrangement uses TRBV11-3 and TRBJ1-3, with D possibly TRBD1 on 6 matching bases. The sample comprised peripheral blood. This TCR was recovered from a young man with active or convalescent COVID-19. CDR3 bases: TGTGCCAGCAGCATCGGGACAGGAAACACCATATATTTT. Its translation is CASSIGTGNTIYF.